The clone carrying this T cell receptor beta chain was seen a few times. The sample originates from a study of T-cell reconstitution after alpha-beta-depleted transplantation in children. The TCRbeta library incorporated unique molecular identifiers. A single record per CDR3 protein comes from TCRdb applying MiXCR to the PCR reads. Here the sample spans a few hundred thousand distinct CDR3 sequences, roughly 18% being singletons. Germline V gene sequence: CDR1 SQVTM, CDR2 ANQGSEA. The CDR3 runs to 13 residues. V lost 2 bases and J 2 bases, leaving 6 bases between the germline ends. The gene calls are TRBV29-1 and TRBJ2-2; no reliable D call. The sequenced sample was PBMCs from the stem cell graft donor, obtained from the stem cell graft. The sequence was collected from a human donor who donated a stem cell graft to a child with acute lymphoblastic leukemia. CDR3 coding DNA: TGCAGCGTTGAACGCAGAAACACCGGGGAGCTGTTTTTT. Protein product: CSVERRNTGELFF.